The rows below give T cell receptor beta chains drawn from one sample of a study of T cell changes during pregnancy in multiple sclerosis. Clones were read by immunoSEQ multiplex PCR, and TCRdb kept only the in-frame ones, dropping some. The sample holds 57,000 or so clones; under 95% are singletons and the top ten take 1% to 1.5%. The sequencing used peripheral blood, collected in the second trimester of pregnancy. These receptors were collected from a female donor with multiple sclerosis, enrolled in a pregnancy study. The CDR3 runs from the conserved cysteine through the conserved F or W. Fields, in order: J gene, V gene, clone size, D gene, CDR3 length, CDR3 DNA, CDR3 protein. A D gene is named only where the DNA matches it firmly. Clone size is not always given. Where it is, it says once, few, many or a class for expanded clones.

j_call: TRBJ1-1
v_call: TRBV5-6
clone_size: -
d_call: -
cdr3_length: 15
cdr3_nt: TGTGCCAGCAGCTCCCCAGGGGAAATGAACACTGAAGCTTTCTTT
cdr3_aa: CASSSPGEMNTEAFF

j_call: TRBJ2-5
v_call: TRBV30
clone_size: once
d_call: -
cdr3_length: 13
cdr3_nt: TGTGCCTGGAGTGTTCTAGCGTCCGGGATCCAGTACTTC
cdr3_aa: CAWSVLASGIQYF

j_call: TRBJ2-6
v_call: TRBV5-6
clone_size: -
d_call: TRBD1
cdr3_length: 14
cdr3_nt: TGTGCCAGATCAGGGGGAGCTGGGGCCAACGTCCTGACTTTC
cdr3_aa: CARSGGAGANVLTF

j_call: TRBJ1-2
v_call: TRBV5-4
clone_size: few
d_call: -
cdr3_length: 15
cdr3_nt: TGTGCCAGCAGCTTGACCGGGATTCTTAACTATGGCTACACCTTC
cdr3_aa: CASSLTGILNYGYTF

j_call: TRBJ2-5
v_call: TRBV5-4
clone_size: -
d_call: -
cdr3_length: 13
cdr3_nt: TGTGCCAGCAGCCGGGACAATCAAGAGACCCAGTACTTC
cdr3_aa: CASSRDNQETQYF

j_call: TRBJ1-5
v_call: TRBV28
clone_size: -
d_call: -
cdr3_length: 13
cdr3_nt: TGTGCCAGCAGAGTGGCGGTTAATCAGCCCCAGCATTTT
cdr3_aa: CASRVAVNQPQHF

j_call: TRBJ1-1
v_call: TRBV5-1
clone_size: -
d_call: TRBD1
cdr3_length: 14
cdr3_nt: TGCGCCAGCAGCCCGCAGGGGGCAAGGTCTGAAGCTTTCTTT
cdr3_aa: CASSPQGARSEAFF

j_call: TRBJ2-1
v_call: TRBV10-3
clone_size: -
d_call: -
cdr3_length: 14
cdr3_nt: TGTGCCATCAGTGAATGGGGGGGCAACAATGAGCAGTTCTTC
cdr3_aa: CAISEWGGNNEQFF

j_call: TRBJ2-2
v_call: TRBV7-9
clone_size: -
d_call: TRBD1
cdr3_length: 19
cdr3_nt: TGTGCCAGCAGCTCCCTATGGGGGACAGGGGCGCAGAACACCGGGGAGCTGTTTTTT
cdr3_aa: CASSSLWGTGAQNTGELFF

j_call: TRBJ1-2
v_call: TRBV18
clone_size: -
d_call: -
cdr3_length: 16
cdr3_nt: TGTGCCAGCTCACCACAGGTCGGCGGTTCACTCTATGGCTACACCTTC
cdr3_aa: CASSPQVGGSLYGYTF

j_call: TRBJ1-5
v_call: TRBV2
clone_size: -
d_call: -
cdr3_length: 15
cdr3_nt: TGTGCCAGCAGTGTTGGGTACAGGGACAATCAGCCCCAGCATTTT
cdr3_aa: CASSVGYRDNQPQHF

j_call: TRBJ1-2
v_call: TRBV9
clone_size: -
d_call: -
cdr3_length: 14
cdr3_nt: TGTGCCAGCAGCCTCAGGGTGGTTAGTTATGGCTACACCTTC
cdr3_aa: CASSLRVVSYGYTF

j_call: TRBJ1-2
v_call: TRBV6-5
clone_size: once
d_call: TRBD1
cdr3_length: 14
cdr3_nt: TGTGCCAGCAGTCACCAGACAGGGAACTATGGCTACACCTTC
cdr3_aa: CASSHQTGNYGYTF

j_call: TRBJ2-7
v_call: TRBV11-2
clone_size: -
d_call: -
cdr3_length: 15
cdr3_nt: TGTGCCAGCAGCTTAATCCAAGGGGAAACCTACGAGCAGTACTTC
cdr3_aa: CASSLIQGETYEQYF

j_call: TRBJ1-6
v_call: TRBV5-1
clone_size: -
d_call: TRBD1
cdr3_length: 15
cdr3_nt: TGCGCCAGCAGCGCAGGGACAGGCGGTAATTCACCCCTCCACTTT
cdr3_aa: CASSAGTGGNSPLHF

j_call: TRBJ2-3
v_call: TRBV7-2
clone_size: once
d_call: -
cdr3_length: 15
cdr3_nt: TGTGCCAGCAGCTTGCCTCTTCGGGGAACAGATACGCAGTATTTT
cdr3_aa: CASSLPLRGTDTQYF

j_call: TRBJ1-2
v_call: TRBV5-5
clone_size: once
d_call: TRBD1
cdr3_length: 16
cdr3_nt: TGTGCCAGCAGCTTCACCGGGACAGGGTCTCGCTATGGCTACACCTTC
cdr3_aa: CASSFTGTGSRYGYTF

j_call: TRBJ2-3
v_call: TRBV5-1
clone_size: -
d_call: TRBD2
cdr3_length: 16
cdr3_nt: TGCGCCAGCAGCTTACCGACTAGCGGGGGGACAGATACGCAGTATTTT
cdr3_aa: CASSLPTSGGTDTQYF

j_call: TRBJ2-7
v_call: TRBV5-5
clone_size: -
d_call: TRBD1
cdr3_length: 13
cdr3_nt: TGTGCCAGCCGCGGACAGGTGGGGTACGAGCAGTACTTC
cdr3_aa: CASRGQVGYEQYF

j_call: TRBJ1-2
v_call: TRBV5-1
clone_size: -
d_call: TRBD1
cdr3_length: 14
cdr3_nt: TGCGCCAGCAGCTCACAGGGGGCCCACTATGGCTACACCTTC
cdr3_aa: CASSSQGAHYGYTF

j_call: TRBJ1-2
v_call: TRBV7-9
clone_size: -
d_call: -
cdr3_length: 14
cdr3_nt: TGTGCCAGCAGCCCCCAGGAGCGGCTCTATGGCTACACCTTC
cdr3_aa: CASSPQERLYGYTF

j_call: TRBJ2-3
v_call: TRBV13
clone_size: -
d_call: -
cdr3_length: 14
cdr3_nt: TGTGCCAGCAGCCGGCAGGGGGGCGCAGATACGCAGTATTTT
cdr3_aa: CASSRQGGADTQYF

j_call: TRBJ2-5
v_call: TRBV5-6
clone_size: -
d_call: TRBD1
cdr3_length: 15
cdr3_nt: TGTGCCAGCAGCTTGGCCCCACAGGGGGCGGAGACCCAGTACTTC
cdr3_aa: CASSLAPQGAETQYF

j_call: TRBJ1-1
v_call: TRBV6-6
clone_size: -
d_call: -
cdr3_length: 14
cdr3_nt: TGTGCCAGCAGTTACGAGGCGAAGCCCCCGCGTGCTTTCTTT
cdr3_aa: CASSYEAKPPRAFF

j_call: TRBJ1-3
v_call: TRBV4-1
clone_size: -
d_call: -
cdr3_length: 15
cdr3_nt: TGCGCCAGCAGCCCTCTCGGGAGGGCTGGAAACACCATATATTTT
cdr3_aa: CASSPLGRAGNTIYF

j_call: TRBJ1-2
v_call: TRBV4-3
clone_size: -
d_call: -
cdr3_length: 15
cdr3_nt: TGCGCCAGCAGCCAAGATATCCAATCGGGCTATGGCTACACCTTC
cdr3_aa: CASSQDIQSGYGYTF

j_call: TRBJ2-5
v_call: TRBV4-1
clone_size: -
d_call: TRBD2
cdr3_length: 17
cdr3_nt: TGCGCCAGCAGCCAAAGGGCGGGGGGGCAAGGGGTAGAGACCCAGTACTTC
cdr3_aa: CASSQRAGGQGVETQYF

j_call: TRBJ1-4
v_call: TRBV5-1
clone_size: -
d_call: -
cdr3_length: 13
cdr3_nt: TGCGCCAGCAGCTTCGACAGTAATGAAAAACTGTTTTTT
cdr3_aa: CASSFDSNEKLFF

j_call: TRBJ1-1
v_call: TRBV28
clone_size: -
d_call: -
cdr3_length: 14
cdr3_nt: TGTGCCAGCAGTTGGGGGCAGGACCCCCCTGAAGCTTTCTTT
cdr3_aa: CASSWGQDPPEAFF

j_call: TRBJ2-5
v_call: TRBV5-4
clone_size: -
d_call: TRBD2
cdr3_length: 15
cdr3_nt: TGTGCCAGCAGCCTCCGGACTAGCGGACAAGAGACCCAGTACTTC
cdr3_aa: CASSLRTSGQETQYF

j_call: TRBJ2-7
v_call: TRBV18
clone_size: -
d_call: -
cdr3_length: 13
cdr3_nt: TGTGCCAGCTCACCAGCACAGGGCTACGAGCAGTACTTC
cdr3_aa: CASSPAQGYEQYF

j_call: TRBJ2-1
v_call: TRBV6-1
clone_size: -
d_call: TRBD2
cdr3_length: 17
cdr3_nt: TGTGCCAGCAGTGAGGCTAGCGGGGGGGATACCTACAATGAGCAGTTCTTC
cdr3_aa: CASSEASGGDTYNEQFF

j_call: TRBJ1-2
v_call: TRBV18
clone_size: few
d_call: -
cdr3_length: 15
cdr3_nt: TGTGCCAGCTCACCTGCCGCCGACGGGAGGAGGGGCTACACCTTC
cdr3_aa: CASSPAADGRRGYTF

j_call: TRBJ2-7
v_call: TRBV14
clone_size: -
d_call: -
cdr3_length: 13
cdr3_nt: TGTGCCAGCAGCCAAGGATCAGACTACGAGCAGTACTTC
cdr3_aa: CASSQGSDYEQYF

j_call: TRBJ1-2
v_call: TRBV6-5
clone_size: -
d_call: -
cdr3_length: 15
cdr3_nt: TGTGCCAGCAGTTACCTCTCGATTCGGGGCTATGGCTACACCTTC
cdr3_aa: CASSYLSIRGYGYTF

j_call: TRBJ1-3
v_call: TRBV4-3
clone_size: once
d_call: -
cdr3_length: 17
cdr3_nt: TGCGCCAGCAGCCGAGGCCCAGACAGTAGTCCTGGAAACACCATATATTTT
cdr3_aa: CASSRGPDSSPGNTIYF

j_call: TRBJ1-6
v_call: TRBV6-1
clone_size: -
d_call: -
cdr3_length: 15
cdr3_nt: TGTGCCAGCAGTGAAGCATCGGGTAACAATTCACCCCTCCACTTT
cdr3_aa: CASSEASGNNSPLHF

j_call: TRBJ2-3
v_call: TRBV10-3
clone_size: -
d_call: -
cdr3_length: 13
cdr3_nt: TGTGCCATCAGTGACCTCGCTCGGGATACGCAGTATTTT
cdr3_aa: CAISDLARDTQYF

j_call: TRBJ2-1
v_call: TRBV5-1
clone_size: few
d_call: -
cdr3_length: 14
cdr3_nt: TGCGCCAGCAGCTTAGTTATTCAGGGCAATGAGCAGTTCTTC
cdr3_aa: CASSLVIQGNEQFF

j_call: TRBJ1-6
v_call: TRBV19
clone_size: -
d_call: -
cdr3_length: 14
cdr3_nt: TGTGCCAGTAGTATCACAGGGAGGGATTCACCCCTCCACTTT
cdr3_aa: CASSITGRDSPLHF

j_call: TRBJ1-1
v_call: TRBV14
clone_size: -
d_call: -
cdr3_length: 15
cdr3_nt: TGTGCCAGCAGCCAAGGCGAGGCGCGGTACACTGAAGCTTTCTTT
cdr3_aa: CASSQGEARYTEAFF

j_call: TRBJ1-1
v_call: TRBV7-9
clone_size: -
d_call: -
cdr3_length: 13
cdr3_nt: TGTGCCAGCAGCTTAGTAAGGGAGACTGAAGCTTTCTTT
cdr3_aa: CASSLVRETEAFF

j_call: TRBJ2-1
v_call: TRBV28
clone_size: -
d_call: TRBD2
cdr3_length: 14
cdr3_nt: TGTGCCATCGGAAGCGGGGGTCCCTACAATGAGCAGTTCTTC
cdr3_aa: CAIGSGGPYNEQFF

j_call: TRBJ2-3
v_call: TRBV12-5
clone_size: -
d_call: TRBD1
cdr3_length: 16
cdr3_nt: TGTGCTAGTGGTTTGGGGACAGGGGCAGGCACAGATACGCAGTATTTT
cdr3_aa: CASGLGTGAGTDTQYF

j_call: TRBJ1-1
v_call: TRBV5-6
clone_size: -
d_call: TRBD1
cdr3_length: 18
cdr3_nt: TGTGCCAGCAGCTCCTTTCACCGGGACAGGGTGGGGAACACTGAAGCTTTCTTT
cdr3_aa: CASSSFHRDRVGNTEAFF

j_call: TRBJ1-4
v_call: TRBV19
clone_size: -
d_call: TRBD1
cdr3_length: 17
cdr3_nt: TGTGCCAGTAGTCCAGGGGGTTATCCCGGAGCTAATGAAAAACTGTTTTTT
cdr3_aa: CASSPGGYPGANEKLFF

j_call: TRBJ1-6
v_call: TRBV4-3
clone_size: -
d_call: TRBD1
cdr3_length: 19
cdr3_nt: TGCGCCAGCAGCCAAGATATCGGTCAGGGGGCCTCCTATAATTCACCCCTCCACTTT
cdr3_aa: CASSQDIGQGASYNSPLHF

j_call: TRBJ2-7
v_call: TRBV7-2
clone_size: -
d_call: -
cdr3_length: 13
cdr3_nt: TGTGCCAGCAGCTTCGCGGCTAGCTACGAGCAGTACTTC
cdr3_aa: CASSFAASYEQYF

j_call: TRBJ2-2
v_call: TRBV25-1
clone_size: -
d_call: -
cdr3_length: 15
cdr3_nt: TGTGCCAGCAGCTTGGTCCTGGGAGACACCGGGGAGCTGTTTTTT
cdr3_aa: CASSLVLGDTGELFF

j_call: TRBJ2-3
v_call: TRBV5-1
clone_size: -
d_call: TRBD2
cdr3_length: 15
cdr3_nt: TGCGCCAGCAACTTAAGCGGGGCCGGCACAGATACGCAGTATTTT
cdr3_aa: CASNLSGAGTDTQYF

j_call: TRBJ1-5
v_call: TRBV30
clone_size: -
d_call: -
cdr3_length: 14
cdr3_nt: TGTGCCTGGAGTGTAAAACAGAGAAATCAGCCCCAGCATTTT
cdr3_aa: CAWSVKQRNQPQHF

j_call: TRBJ2-7
v_call: TRBV28
clone_size: -
d_call: TRBD2
cdr3_length: 17
cdr3_nt: TGTGCCAGCAGTTTATCCTTTTCGGCTAGCGGGGCTTACGAGCAGTACTTC
cdr3_aa: CASSLSFSASGAYEQYF